This is a list of T cell receptor beta chains from one sample in a study of blood T cell repertoires in COVID-19. Using immunoSEQ multiplex PCR, the repertoire was profiled, and TCRdb retains in-frame clones only, with some absent. The profile shows about 150,000 clones, roughly 90% of them singletons. Sequences were obtained from peripheral blood. The receptors derive from a woman aged 60-75 years with active or convalescent COVID-19. Each CDR3 is given with its conserved first and last residue. Each record gives: V gene, clone size, J gene, D gene, CDR3 protein, CDR3 DNA. The D gene is left open where the match is weak. Where a row states a size, it is once, few, many or the class of an expanded clone; other rows omit it.

TRBV5-5,.,TRBJ1-3,.,CASSITGSGNTIYF,TGTGCCAGCTCTATTACCGGCTCTGGAAACACCATATATTTT
TRBV11-2,.,TRBJ2-7,TRBD1,CASSSQGREQYF,TGTGCCAGCAGCTCACAGGGGCGCGAGCAGTACTTC
TRBV9,medium-sized,TRBJ2-2,TRBD2,CASSPGGGAGELFF,TGTGCCAGCAGCCCCGGCGGGGGGGCCGGGGAGCTGTTTTTT
TRBV5-1,.,TRBJ1-6,.,CASSSRSRYNSPLHF,TGCGCCAGCAGCTCCCGCAGTCGCTATAATTCACCCCTCCACTTT
TRBV10-3,.,TRBJ2-2,TRBD1,CAIKTGGISLDTGELFF,TGTGCCATCAAAACAGGGGGCATTAGTTTGGACACCGGGGAGCTGTTTTTT
TRBV10-3,.,TRBJ1-1,.,CAISESRESEAFF,TGTGCCATCAGTGAGTCGCGGGAGTCTGAAGCTTTCTTT
TRBV6-4,.,TRBJ2-3,.,CASKKTANTDTQYF,TGTGCCAGCAAAAAGACAGCAAACACAGATACGCAGTATTTT
TRBV13,.,TRBJ2-3,.,CASSLRQGNTDTQYF,TGTGCCAGCAGCTTACGGCAGGGAAACACAGATACGCAGTATTTT
TRBV7-8,.,TRBJ1-5,TRBD1,CASSLGGQGTQHF,TGTGCCAGCAGCTTAGGGGGACAGGGAACCCAGCATTTT
TRBV27,.,TRBJ1-4,.,CASSWGVGEKLFF,TGTGCCAGCAGTTGGGGCGTGGGTGAAAAACTGTTTTTT
TRBV2,.,TRBJ2-7,.,CASSEEAGGFYEQYF,TGTGCCAGCAGTGAAGAGGCAGGGGGGTTCTACGAGCAGTACTTC
TRBV18,.,TRBJ2-2,.,CASSGQNTGELFF,TGTGCCAGCTCAGGACAGAACACCGGGGAGCTGTTTTTT
TRBV12-3/TRBV12-4,once,TRBJ1-1,.,CASSYMNTEAFF,TGTGCCAGCAGTTATATGAACACTGAAGCTTTCTTT
TRBV25-1,.,TRBJ1-1,TRBD1,CASSESGGYPEAFF,TGTGCCAGCAGTGAGTCAGGGGGCTATCCTGAAGCTTTCTTT
TRBV6-5,.,TRBJ1-4,.,CATKELQGNEKLFF,TGTGCCACCAAAGAGTTACAGGGTAATGAAAAACTGTTTTTT
TRBV6-2/TRBV6-3,.,TRBJ1-5,.,CASSYGPAMRQPQHF,TGTGCCAGCAGTTACGGTCCCGCCATGAGACAGCCCCAGCATTTT
TRBV5-8,.,TRBJ2-3,.,CASSAGLDSTDTQYF,TGTGCCAGCAGCGCGGGACTCGATAGCACAGATACGCAGTATTTT
TRBV6-4,.,TRBJ2-6,.,CASSDGASGANVLTF,TGTGCCAGCAGTGATGGGGCGTCTGGGGCCAACGTCCTGACTTTC